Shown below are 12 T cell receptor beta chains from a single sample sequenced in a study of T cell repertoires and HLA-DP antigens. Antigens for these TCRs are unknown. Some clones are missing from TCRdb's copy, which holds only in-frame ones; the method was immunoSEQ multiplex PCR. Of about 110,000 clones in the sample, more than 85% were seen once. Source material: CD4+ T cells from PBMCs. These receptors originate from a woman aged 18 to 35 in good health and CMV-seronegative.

The CDR3 DNA sequence: TGTGCCAGCAGTCCTAGACAGGGCAATCAGCCCCAGCATTTT. Translating gives CASSPRQGNQPQHF. V and J are TRBV7-2 and TRBJ1-5, with a possible D match to TRBD1 (6 bases). There are 14 residues in the CDR3. The germline gives CDR1 SGHTA, CDR2 FQGNSA. Between the trimmed V and J ends, which lost 6 bases and 2 bases, there was a span of 11 bases. Combining the CDR3 with reference TRBV7-2 and TRBJ1-5 gives the whole variable domain GAGVSQSPSNKVTEKGKDVELRCDPISGHTALYWYRQSLGQGLEFLIYFQGNSAPDKSGLPSDRFSAERTGGSVSTLTIQRTQQEDSAVYLCASSPRQGNQPQHFGDGTRLSIL.

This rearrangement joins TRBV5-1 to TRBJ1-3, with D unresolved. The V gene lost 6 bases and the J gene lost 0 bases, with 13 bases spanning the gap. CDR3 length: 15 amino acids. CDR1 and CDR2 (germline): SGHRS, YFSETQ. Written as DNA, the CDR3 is TGCGCCAGCACCACGACCCCAGGCTCTGGAAACACCATATATTTT. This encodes CASTTTPGSGNTIYF.

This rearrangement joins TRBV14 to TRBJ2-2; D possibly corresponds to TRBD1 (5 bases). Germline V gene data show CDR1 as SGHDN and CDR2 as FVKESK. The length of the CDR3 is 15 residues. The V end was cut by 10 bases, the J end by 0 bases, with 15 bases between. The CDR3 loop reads CATRESSANTGELFF. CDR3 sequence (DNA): TGTGCCACCAGGGAAAGTTCTGCGAACACCGGGGAGCTGTTTTTT. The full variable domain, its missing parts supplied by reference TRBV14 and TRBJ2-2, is EAGVTQFPSHSVIEKGQTVTLRCDPISGHDNLYWYRRVMGKEIKFLLHFVKESKQDESGMPNNRFLAERTGGTYSTLKVQPAELEDSGVYFCATRESSANTGELFFGEGSRLTVL.

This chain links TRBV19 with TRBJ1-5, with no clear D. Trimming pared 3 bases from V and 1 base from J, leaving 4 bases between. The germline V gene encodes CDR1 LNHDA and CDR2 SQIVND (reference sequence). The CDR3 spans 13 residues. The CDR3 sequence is CASSMNSNQPQHF. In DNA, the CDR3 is TGTGCCAGTAGTATGAACAGCAATCAGCCCCAGCATTTT.

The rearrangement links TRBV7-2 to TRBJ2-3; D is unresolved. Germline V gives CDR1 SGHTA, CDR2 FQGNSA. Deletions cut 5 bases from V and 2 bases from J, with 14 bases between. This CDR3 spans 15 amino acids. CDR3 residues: CASSTRVSNTDTQYF. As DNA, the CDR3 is TGTGCCAGCAGCACTCGAGTCAGTAACACAGATACGCAGTATTTT.

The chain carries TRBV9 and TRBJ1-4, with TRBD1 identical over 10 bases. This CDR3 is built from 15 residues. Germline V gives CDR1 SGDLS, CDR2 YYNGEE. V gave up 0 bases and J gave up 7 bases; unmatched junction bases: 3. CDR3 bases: TGTGCCAGCAGCGTAGTAGGGGACAGGGGTGAAAAACTGTTTTTT. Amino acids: CASSVVGDRGEKLFF.

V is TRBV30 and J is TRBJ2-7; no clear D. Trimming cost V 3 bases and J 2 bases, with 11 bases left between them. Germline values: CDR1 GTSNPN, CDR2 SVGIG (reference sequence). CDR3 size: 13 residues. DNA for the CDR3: TGTGCCTGGAGCTATGCCAAGACCTACGAGCAGTACTTC. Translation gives CAWSYAKTYEQYF.

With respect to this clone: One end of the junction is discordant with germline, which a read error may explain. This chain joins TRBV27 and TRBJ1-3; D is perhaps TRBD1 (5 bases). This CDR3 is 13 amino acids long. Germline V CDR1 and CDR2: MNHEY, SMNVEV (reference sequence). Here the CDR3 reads CASSLYQGTTIYF. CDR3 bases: TGTGCCAGCAGTTTATACCAGGGAACCACCATATATTTT.

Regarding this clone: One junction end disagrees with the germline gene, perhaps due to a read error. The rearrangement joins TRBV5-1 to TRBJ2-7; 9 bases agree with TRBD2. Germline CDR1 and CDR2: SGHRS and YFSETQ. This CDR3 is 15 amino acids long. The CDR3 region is CASSLEESGRYEQYF. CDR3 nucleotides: TGCGCCAGCAGCTTGGAGGAGAGCGGGAGGTACGAGCAGTATTTC.

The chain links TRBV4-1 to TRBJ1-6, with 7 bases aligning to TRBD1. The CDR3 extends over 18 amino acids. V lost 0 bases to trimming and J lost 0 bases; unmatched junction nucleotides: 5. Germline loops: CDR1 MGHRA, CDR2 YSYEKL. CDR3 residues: CASSQDRDRFSYNSPLHF. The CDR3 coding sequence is TGCGCCAGCAGCCAAGACCGGGACAGATTCTCCTATAATTCACCCCTCCACTTT.

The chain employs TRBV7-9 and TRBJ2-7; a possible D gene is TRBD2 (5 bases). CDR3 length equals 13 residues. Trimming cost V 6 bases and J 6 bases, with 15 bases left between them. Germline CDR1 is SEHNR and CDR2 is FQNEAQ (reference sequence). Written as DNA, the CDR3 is TGTGCCAGCAGGTCGAGAGGAGGTGGCGAGCAGTACTTC. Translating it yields CASRSRGGGEQYF.

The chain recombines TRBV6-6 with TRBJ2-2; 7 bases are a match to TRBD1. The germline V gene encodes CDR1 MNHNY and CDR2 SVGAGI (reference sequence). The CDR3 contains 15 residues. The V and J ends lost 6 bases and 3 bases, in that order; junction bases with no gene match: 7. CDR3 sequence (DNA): TGTGCCAGCAGGAAAGGACAGGCGTACACCGGGGAGCTGTTTTTT. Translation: CASRKGQAYTGELFF.